What follows are 18 T cell receptor beta chains derived from one specimen sequenced in a study of blood T cell repertoires in COVID-19. Generated by immunoSEQ multiplex PCR, the TCRdb table keeps only in-frame clones and is missing some. The sample consists of 200,000 to 300,000 clones, more than 70% of them appearing once. What was sequenced was PBMCs or T cells enriched from blood (not recorded which). Receptors originate from a middle-aged woman with acute COVID-19.

The chain combines TRBV7-9 with TRBJ1-6; D gene uncertain. Germline CDR1 SEHNR, CDR2 FQNEAQ (reference sequence). The CDR3 spans 12 residues. The V gene lost 5 bases and the J gene lost 4 bases, with 3 bases spanning the gap. The CDR3 loop reads CASSQYNSPLHF. The DNA of the CDR3 is TGTGCCAGCAGCCAATATAATTCACCCCTCCACTTT.

The V gene is TRBV7-9, the J gene TRBJ2-5; 8 bases match TRBD1. Germline V gives CDR1 SEHNR, CDR2 FQNEAQ (reference sequence). CDR3 length: 16 residues. The junction had 8 bases not matched to a gene; V was cut back by 1 base and J by 4 bases. CDR3 in DNA: TGTGCCAGCAGCTTAGGCGCGGCAGGGGGCGGAGAGACCCAGTACTTC. This translates into CASSLGAAGGGETQYF.

V is TRBV6-5 and J is TRBJ2-1; 10 nucleotides line up with TRBD2. V was clipped by 0 bases and J by 4 bases; unmatched bases: 3. There are 16 residues in the CDR3. Germline CDR1 is MNHEY and CDR2 is SVGAGI. The CDR3, as DNA: TGTGCCAGCAGTTACTCGAGGACTAGCGGTTACAATGAGCAGTTCTTC. This codes for CASSYSRTSGYNEQFF.

The rearrangement uses TRBV28 and TRBJ2-1; the match to TRBD1 covers 10 bases. J lost 10 bases, V lost 5 bases, and 11 bases had no gene match. From germline, CDR1 is MDHEN and CDR2 SYDVKM. This CDR3 comprises 15 residues. The CDR3 DNA follows: TGTGCCAGCAGTAGCCGGGACAGGGGCATATACGAGCAGTTCTTC. Protein product: CASSSRDRGIYEQFF.

This rearrangement joins TRBV9 to TRBJ2-2; tentatively, D is TRBD1 (6 bases). The CDR3 runs 13 residues. Germline-derived CDR1 and CDR2 are SGDLS and YYNGEE. V dropped 4 bases and J dropped 6 bases, with 10 bases sitting between them. The CDR3, as DNA: TGTGCCAGCAGCACAGGGTTCCCCGGGGAGCTGTTTTTT. Protein product: CASSTGFPGELFF.

The chain is built from TRBV6-2 or TRBV6-3 and TRBJ1-2; tentative D call: TRBD1 (6 bases). The CDR3 has 14 amino acids. Germline V gene lookup returns CDR1 MNHEY and CDR2 SVGEGT. V lost 0 bases and J lost 4, with 9 bases in between. CDR3: CASSYSGAFYGYTF. The CDR3 nucleotides are TGTGCCAGCAGTTACTCGGGGGCATTCTATGGCTACACCTTC.

The table lists this clone with a count of one. This chain links TRBV7-2 with TRBJ2-1; TRBD2 matches 12 bases. The CDR3 sequence is 16 residues long. Germline CDR1 and CDR2: SGHTA and FQGNSA. After removal of 5 bases from V and 2 bases from J, the junction contained 4 bases not matched to a gene. The CDR3 spells CASSTRTSGAYNEQFF. The CDR3 DNA is TGTGCCAGCAGCACGCGGACTAGCGGGGCCTACAATGAGCAGTTCTTC.

This chain joins TRBV11-3 and TRBJ2-5; 14 bases align to TRBD2. The germline CDR1 and CDR2 sequences are SGHNT and YENEEA. CDR3 length: 17 residues. V dropped 2 bases and J dropped 4; count of bases not matched to a gene: 6. CDR3 bases: TGTGCCAGCAGCTTACGGACTAGCGGGAGGACCCGAGAGACCCAGTACTTC. This codes for CASSLRTSGRTRETQYF.

This clone was detected a few times. The rearrangement links TRBV3-1 (or the pseudogene TRBV3-2) to TRBJ2-7, with no clear D. The CDR3 has 13 residues. CDR1 is LGHDT and CDR2 is YNNKEL in the germline V gene (reference sequence). V was cut by 3 bases and J by 2 bases, with 8 bases left in between. DNA of the CDR3: TGTGCCAGCAGCCAGGGCCTAACCTACGAGCAGTACTTC. This encodes CASSQGLTYEQYF.

The V call is TRBV28, the J call TRBJ2-2; possible D gene TRBD1, 5 bases. Per the germline V gene, CDR1 is MDHEN and CDR2 is SYDVKM. The V end was cut by 11 bases, the J end by 5 bases, with 9 bases between. This CDR3 has 11 residues. CDR3 DNA: TGTGCCCACAAGGGGACCGGGGAGCTGTTTTTT. Amino acid sequence: CAHKGTGELFF.

The chain combines TRBV9 with TRBJ2-5, with a possible D match to TRBD2 (7 bases). The germline V gene has CDR1 SGDLS and CDR2 YYNGEE. The CDR3 sequence is 15 residues long. Between the trimmed V and J ends, which lost 2 bases and 5 bases, there was a span of 16 bases. The CDR3 protein is CASSVRGTTGETQYF. Written as DNA, the CDR3 is TGTGCCAGCAGCGTCCGTGGGACTACAGGGGAGACCCAGTACTTC.

This clone was counted ten times or more. The rearrangement links TRBV29-1 to TRBJ2-6; possibly TRBD1 for D (6 bases). CDR1 and CDR2 (germline): SQVTM, ANQGSEA. V was cut by 6 bases and J by 0 bases, with 15 bases left in between. This CDR3 region has 16 residues. The CDR3 reads CSVARDTDSGANVLTF. The CDR3 nucleotides are TGCAGCGTGGCCCGGGACACAGACTCTGGGGCCAACGTCCTGACTTTC.

The V call is TRBV25-1, the J call TRBJ1-5; D call uncertain. The CDR3 totals 13 residues. V lost 1 base, J lost 5 bases, and 6 bases lay in between. From germline, CDR1 is MGHDK and CDR2 SYGVNS. CDR3 residues: CASSEWEDQPQHF. The CDR3 region has the DNA TGTGCCAGCAGTGAATGGGAGGATCAGCCCCAGCATTTT.

The chain is built from TRBV25-1 and TRBJ2-2, with D tentatively TRBD2 (6 bases). The CDR3 spans 16 residues. From germline, CDR1 is MGHDK and CDR2 SYGVNS. With 3 bases removed from V and 0 bases from J, the gap between germline ends came to 11 bases. The CDR3 DNA reads as TGTGCCAGCAGTGATTCGGCGGGATCGAACACCGGGGAGCTGTTTTTT. Translating gives CASSDSAGSNTGELFF.

The J gene is TRBJ1-5, the V gene TRBV6-5; D unclear. CDR1 and CDR2 (germline): MNHEY, SVGAGI. Trimming left V 6 bases short and J 3 bases short, with 9 bases between. The CDR3 is made up of 13 amino acids. CDR3 coding DNA: TGTGCCAGCAGGAGAAGTGACAATCAGCCCCAGCATTTT. Protein product: CASRRSDNQPQHF.

The J gene is TRBJ2-1, the V gene TRBV5-1, with 9 bases matching TRBD2. J lost 8 bases, V lost 3 bases, and 9 bases had no gene match. CDR1 SGHRS and CDR2 YFSETQ come from the germline V gene. This CDR3 region has 15 residues. CDR3 residues: CASSSIAGVIYEQFF. In DNA form, the CDR3 reads TGCGCCAGCAGCTCTATAGCGGGAGTAATCTATGAGCAGTTCTTC. The variable domain in full, with the rest retrieved from reference TRBV5-1 and TRBJ2-1, is KAGVTQTPRYLIKTRGQQVTLSCSPISGHRSVSWYQQTPGQGLQFLFEYFSETQRNKGNFPGRFSGRQFSNSRSEMNVSTLELGDSALYLCASSSIAGVIYEQFFGPGTRLTVL.

CDR3 loop: CASSIDPLTRTRPNEQFF. CDR3 sequence (DNA): TGTGCCAGTAGTATAGATCCCCTAACTAGGACGAGGCCCAATGAGCAGTTCTTC. The chain is built from TRBV19 and TRBJ2-1; perhaps TRBD2 as D (5 bases). CDR3 length: 18 residues. Trimming left V 0 bases short and J 6 bases short, with 21 bases between. Germline V gene data show CDR1 as LNHDA and CDR2 as SQIVND (reference sequence).

V usage is TRBV5-5 and J usage is TRBJ1-2, with 11 bases lining up with TRBD1. CDR3 size: 13 residues. V lost 4 bases to trimming and J lost 6 bases; unmatched junction nucleotides: 2. CDR1 and CDR2 (germline): SGHKS, YYEKEE (reference sequence). The CDR3 region is CASSRTGGDGYTF. For the CDR3, the DNA is TGTGCCAGCAGCAGGACAGGGGGCGATGGCTACACCTTC.